The 18 T cell receptor beta chains reported below all come from one sample, sequenced in a study of cytomegalovirus exposure and HLA in healthy donors. Both 60 Vbeta primers and 13 Jbeta primers went into the PCR. The assay was immunoSEQ multiplex PCR, and TCRdb's table has in-frame clones only and misses some. The data show 100,000 to 120,000 clones, about 70% seen once. Sequencing was carried out using PBMCs. The source of these receptors is a man aged 25 to 45 in good health and CMV-seronegative.

The V gene is TRBV19, the J gene TRBJ2-4; 9 nucleotides agree with TRBD1. The CDR3 loop spans 18 amino acids. Germline loops: CDR1 LNHDA, CDR2 SQIVND (reference sequence). J was trimmed by 0 bases and V by 4 bases; bases with no gene match: 10. The CDR3 DNA sequence: TGTGCCAGTAGTAAGGGGGACAGGGAAATTCTAGCCAAAAACATTCAGTACTTC. Translating gives CASSKGDREILAKNIQYF.

The chain recombines TRBV7-9 with TRBJ1-4; 7 bases match TRBD1. Germline V CDR1 and CDR2: SEHNR, FQNEAQ (reference sequence). V shed 0 bases, J shed 16 bases, and the junction held 5 bases outside the gene matches. The length of the CDR3 is 12 residues. The CDR3 loop reads CASSLAGQAPFF. CDR3 nucleotide sequence: TGTGCCAGCAGCTTAGCAGGACAGGCACCGTTTTTT. The whole variable domain, remainder taken from reference TRBV7-9 and TRBJ1-4, is DTGVSQNPRHKITKRGQNVTFRCDPISEHNRLYWYRQTLGQGPEFLTYFQNEAQLEKSRLLSDRFSAERPKGSFSTLEIQRTEQGDSAMYLCASSLAGQAPFFGSGTQLSVL.

The chain recombines TRBV19 with TRBJ1-3; D uncertain. The length of the CDR3 is 15 residues. Germline lookup yields CDR1 LNHDA and CDR2 SQIVND (reference sequence). Between the trimmed V and J ends, which lost 3 bases and 2 bases, there was a span of 11 bases. The chain's CDR3 is CASSIPGLAGNTIYF. CDR3 DNA sequence: TGTGCCAGTAGTATCCCGGGTCTCGCTGGAAACACCATATATTTT.

The rearrangement joins TRBV29-1 to TRBJ1-5; D is possibly TRBD1 (6 bases). This CDR3 has 14 amino acids. Germline CDR1 is SQVTM and CDR2 is ANQGSEA. Trimming left V 4 bases short and J 3 bases short, with 13 bases between. CDR3 loop: CSVALTGPNQPQHF. CDR3 DNA: TGCAGCGTTGCGCTGACAGGCCCCAATCAGCCCCAGCATTTT.

The chain carries TRBV7-2 and TRBJ1-1, with D unclear. The CDR3 length is 14 residues. V was pared by 5 bases and J by 4 bases, with 14 bases between. CDR1 is SGHTA and CDR2 is FQGNSA in the germline V gene. CDR3 sequence: CASSPRHLPTEAFF. DNA of the CDR3: TGTGCCAGCAGCCCGAGACATTTGCCCACTGAAGCTTTCTTT.

The chain employs TRBV4-3 and TRBJ1-2; a possible D gene is TRBD1 (6 bases). The CDR3 runs to 14 residues. The V and J ends lost 1 base and 4 bases respectively, with 10 bases between them. Germline CDR1 is LGHNA and CDR2 is YSLEER. The CDR3 sequence: CASSQAGDVYGYTF. In nucleotides, the CDR3 is TGCGCCAGCAGCCAAGCAGGGGATGTCTATGGCTACACCTTC.

The chain combines TRBV29-1 with TRBJ2-1; 7 nucleotides agree with TRBD1. This CDR3 has 15 amino acids. From germline, CDR1 is SQVTM and CDR2 ANQGSEA. The CDR3 DNA is TGCACCTGTGTAGGGGGCCCGAGCTCCTACAATGAGCAGTTCTTC. Protein: CTCVGGPSSYNEQFF.

This clone was counted between two and nine times. This chain joins TRBV28 and TRBJ1-1; 8 bases agree with TRBD1. The CDR3 sequence is 13 residues long. The V and J ends lost 7 bases and 6 bases, in that order; junction bases with no gene match: 7. In germline, CDR1 is MDHEN, CDR2 SYDVKM. The CDR3: CASTPGGRSEAFF. The CDR3 nucleotides read TGTGCCAGCACCCCAGGGGGCCGCTCTGAAGCTTTCTTT.

This clone has a handful of counts. The chain has TRBV4-2 and TRBJ1-2; possible D gene TRBD1, 6 bases. The germline gives CDR1 LGHNA, CDR2 YNFKEQ. CDR3 length equals 16 residues. Trimming pared 4 bases from V and 1 base from J, leaving 16 bases between. For the CDR3, the DNA is TGTGCCAGCAGCCGAAAAGCGGACAGCGGTAACTATGGCTACACCTTC. Translated: CASSRKADSGNYGYTF.

The gene calls are TRBV11-2 and TRBJ2-7, with no clear D. CDR1 SGHAT and CDR2 FQNNGV come from the germline V gene. Trimming removed 1 base from V and 5 bases from J, with 9 bases in between. The CDR3 contains 13 residues. DNA for the CDR3: TGTGCCAGCAGCTTAGGTAGTATCGACGAGCAGTACTTC. Amino acid sequence: CASSLGSIDEQYF.

The chain combines TRBV2 with TRBJ1-5, with 7 bases that match TRBD1. Trimming took 3 bases from V and 10 from J; bases not matched to a gene: 12. Germline values: CDR1 SNHLY, CDR2 FYNNEI. This CDR3 is 15 amino acids long. As DNA, the CDR3 is TGTGCCAGCAGTGAGAGCACAACGCGGGACAGACCCCAGCATTTT. Translating it yields CASSESTTRDRPQHF.

V is TRBV29-1 and J is TRBJ2-5; possibly TRBD1 for D (6 bases). Germline V gene lookup returns CDR1 SQVTM and CDR2 ANQGSEA. V dropped 7 bases and J dropped 1 base, with 10 bases sitting between them. This CDR3 has 12 residues. The CDR3 DNA reads as TGCAGCGGGACGGACAGCCAAGAGACCCAGTACTTC. It encodes CSGTDSQETQYF.

The rearrangement uses TRBV7-9 and TRBJ1-5; TRBD1 agrees at 7 bases. Unmatched junction bases numbered 8, after V lost 5 bases and J lost 4 bases. The CDR3 spans 15 residues. Germline assignment: CDR1 SEHNR and CDR2 FQNEAQ (reference sequence). In nucleotides, the CDR3 is TGTGCCAGCAGCAGGGGGGACAGCCGTAATCAGCCCCAGCATTTT. This codes for CASSRGDSRNQPQHF.

V gene TRBV29-1 combines with J gene TRBJ2-6; the D is unclear. This CDR3 is 14 amino acids long. V gave up 5 bases and J gave up 1 base, with 9 bases separating them. CDR1 and CDR2 (germline): SQVTM, ANQGSEA. The CDR3 loop reads CSVPITSGANVLTF. CDR3 nucleotide sequence: TGCAGCGTTCCTATAACGTCTGGGGCCAACGTCCTGACTTTC.

V gene TRBV30 combines with J gene TRBJ1-2; TRBD1 matches at 8 bases. The germline V gene encodes CDR1 GTSNPN and CDR2 SVGIG (reference sequence). V shed 4 bases, J shed 4 bases, and the junction held 5 bases outside the gene matches. The CDR3 has 13 residues. CDR3 sequence: CAWTPGQAYGYTF. The CDR3 DNA sequence: TGTGCCTGGACCCCGGGACAGGCCTATGGCTACACCTTC.

This chain joins TRBV11-2 and TRBJ1-4, with 8 positions matching TRBD1. After removal of 5 bases from V and 4 bases from J, the junction contained 6 bases not matched to a gene. CDR3 length: 15 residues. Germline V gives CDR1 SGHAT, CDR2 FQNNGV. This CDR3 reads CASSLGQVVNEKLFF. The CDR3 bases are TGTGCCAGCAGCCTGGGACAGGTGGTTAATGAAAAACTGTTTTTT.

The chain carries TRBV18 and TRBJ2-3; D gene unclear. Germline V gene sequence: CDR1 KGHSH, CDR2 LQKENI. Trimming took 6 bases from V and 4 from J, leaving 17 bases between them. The CDR3 contains 15 residues. CDR3 nucleotide sequence: TGTGCCAGCTCCCCTCGTTCCGTACAATCAGATACGCAGTATTTT. It specifies CASSPRSVQSDTQYF.

J is TRBJ2-1 and V is TRBV5-4; D is unresolved. The CDR3 extends over 11 amino acids. Between the trimmed V and J ends, which lost 3 bases and 9 bases, there was a span of 7 bases. The germline V gene encodes CDR1 SGHNT and CDR2 YYREEE (reference sequence). The CDR3 nucleotides read TGTGCCAGCAGCTCCTCCTTTGAGCAGTTCTTC. Translation gives CASSSSFEQFF.